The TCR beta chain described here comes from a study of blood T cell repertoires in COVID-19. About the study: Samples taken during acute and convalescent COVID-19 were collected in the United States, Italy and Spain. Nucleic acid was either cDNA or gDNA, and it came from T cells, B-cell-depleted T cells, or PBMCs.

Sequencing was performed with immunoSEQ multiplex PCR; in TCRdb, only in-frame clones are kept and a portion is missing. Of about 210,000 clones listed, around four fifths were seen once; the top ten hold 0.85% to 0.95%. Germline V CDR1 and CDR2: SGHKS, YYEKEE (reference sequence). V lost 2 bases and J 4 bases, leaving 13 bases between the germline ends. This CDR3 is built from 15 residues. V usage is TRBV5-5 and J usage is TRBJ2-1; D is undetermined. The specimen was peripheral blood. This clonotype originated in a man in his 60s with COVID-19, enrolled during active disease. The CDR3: CASSFASLEYNEQFF. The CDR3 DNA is TGTGCCAGCAGCTTCGCAAGCCTTGAATACAATGAGCAGTTCTTC. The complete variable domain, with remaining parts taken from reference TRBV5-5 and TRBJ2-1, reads DAGVTQSPTHLIKTRGQQVTLRCSPISGHKSVSWYQQVLGQGPQFIFQYYEKEERGRGNFPDRFSARQFPNYSSELNVNALLLGDSALYLCASSFASLEYNEQFFGPGTRLTVL.